Listed below are T cell receptor beta chains from one sample, sequenced in a study of patients and donors after allogeneic stem cell transplantation. TCRdb ran MiXCR on the RT-PCR reads and lists one entry per CDR3 protein. The sample lists 900,000 to 1,000,000 distinct CDR3 sequences; 18% were seen once. The sequencing sample was made of blood, either unsorted or a sorted T cell fraction (not recorded which). All receptors come from a human donor who was either an allogeneic HSCT recipient or a stem cell or donor lymphocyte infusion donor (not recorded which). It is not recorded whose cells these are; they may come from a transplant donor. The CDR3 runs from the conserved cysteine through the conserved F or W. D genes are given only for firm matches. Where a row states a size, it is once, few, many or the class of an expanded clone; other rows omit it.

NA	TRBV5-5	TRBJ2-1	TRBD1	CASSSCPGTGCEQFF	TGTGCCAGCAGCTCCTGTCCCGGGACAGGGTGTGAGCAGTTCTTC
NA	TRBV12-3/TRBV12-4	TRBJ1-3	NA	CASSPTRLTASGNTIYF	TGTGCCAGCAGTCCGACCCGCCTAACAGCCTCTGGAAACACCATATATTTT
NA	TRBV14	TRBJ1-2	TRBD1	CASSQLTGDYTF	TGTGCCAGCAGCCAACTTACAGGGGACTACACCTTC
NA	TRBV9	TRBJ2-6	NA	CASQQGPGANVLTF	TGTGCCAGCCAACAGGGTCCTGGGGCCAACGTCCTGACTTTC
few	TRBV29-1	TRBJ2-1	NA	CSVFGDYNEQFF	TGCAGCGTTTTCGGGGACTACAATGAGCAGTTCTTC
NA	TRBV28	TRBJ2-7	NA	CASIAGGAYREQYF	TGTGCCAGCATTGCCGGCGGGGCGTATCGCGAGCAGTACTTC
NA	TRBV29-1	TRBJ2-5	NA	CSFWARETQYF	TGCAGTTTCTGGGCCCGGGAGACCCAGTACTTC
NA	TRBV3-1	TRBJ2-2	NA	CASSQVGANTGELFF	TGTGCCAGCAGCCAAGTGGGCGCGAACACCGGGGAGCTGTTTTTT
NA	TRBV7-2	TRBJ1-5	NA	CASSFGVEQHF	TGTGCCAGCAGCTTTGGTGTGGAGCAGCATTTT
NA	TRBV20-1	TRBJ2-3	NA	CSARVRLTDTQYF	TGCAGTGCTAGAGTGAGGCTCACAGATACGCAGTATTTT
few	TRBV20-1	TRBJ2-5	NA	CSAPSRDSKTQYF	TGCAGTGCCCCCTCCCGGGACTCCAAGACCCAGTACTTC
NA	TRBV11-2	TRBJ1-2	NA	CASSLVALSGGTQNYGYTF	TGTGCCAGCAGCTTAGTTGCTTTGTCAGGAGGGACACAAAACTATGGCTACACCTTC
NA	TRBV12-3/TRBV12-4	TRBJ2-7	TRBD1	CASSHTAKTGAKSYEQYF	TGTGCCAGCAGTCACACCGCCAAGACAGGGGCGAAGTCCTACGAGCAGTACTTC
NA	TRBV20-1	TRBJ2-1	TRBD1	CSVTNRDRSYNEQFF	TGCAGTGTCACAAACCGGGACAGATCCTACAATGAGCAGTTCTTC
few	TRBV7-9	TRBJ2-2	NA	CASTPRVF	TGTGCCAGCACCCCCAGGGTTTTT
few	TRBV4-3	TRBJ1-1	NA	CASSQGRGANTEAFF	TGCGCCAGCAGCCAAGGGCGGGGGGCGAACACTGAAGCTTTCTTT
NA	TRBV24-1	TRBJ1-2	NA	CATSDFTTAYGYTF	TGTGCCACCAGTGATTTTACGACAGCCTATGGCTACACCTTC
many	TRBV29-1	TRBJ1-2	TRBD1	CSVGQGPNYGYTF	TGCAGCGTAGGACAGGGACCAAACTATGGCTACACCTTC
few	TRBV29-1	TRBJ1-2	NA	CSVEAAFPYGYTF	TGCAGCGTTGAAGCAGCCTTCCCCTATGGCTACACCTTC
NA	TRBV7-3	TRBJ2-5	TRBD1	CASSSGGQQGMGTQYF	TGTGCCAGCAGCTCAGGGGGCCAACAGGGTATGGGGACCCAGTACTTC
NA	TRBV6-1	TRBJ1-1	NA	CASSGANTEAFF	TGTGCCAGCAGTGGTGCGAACACTGAAGCTTTCTTT
NA	TRBV7-2	TRBJ2-5	TRBD2	CASSFPGLAAGTQYF	TGTGCCAGCAGCTTCCCGGGACTAGCGGCGGGGACCCAGTACTTC
NA	TRBV30	TRBJ1-1	TRBD1	CASIDRGGTEAFF	TGTGCCTCAATCGACAGGGGAGGGACTGAAGCTTTCTTT
NA	TRBV6-1	TRBJ2-7	TRBD1	CASSTHGTGPYEQYF	TGTGCCAGCAGTACCCACGGGACAGGGCCCTACGAGCAGTACTTC
NA	TRBV7-6	TRBJ2-2	TRBD1	CASSTGTVGPNTGELFF	TGTGCCAGCAGCACCGGGACAGTGGGACCGAACACCGGGGAGCTGTTTTTT
NA	TRBV11-2	TRBJ1-6	NA	CASSLAPINSPLHF	TGTGCCAGCAGCTTAGCCCCCATAAATTCACCCCTCCACTTT
NA	TRBV10-3	TRBJ2-5	NA	CAISDPRRNEETQYF	TGTGCCATCAGTGACCCTCGACGGAACGAAGAGACCCAGTACTTC
few	TRBV24-1	TRBJ2-7	TRBD1	CATSDAGQGPSYEQYF	TGTGCCACCAGTGATGCGGGACAGGGCCCTTCCTACGAGCAGTACTTC
NA	TRBV29-1	TRBJ2-7	NA	CSVFFTEGTSSYEQYF	TGCAGCGTTTTTTTCACCGAAGGAACTAGCTCCTACGAGCAGTACTTC
NA	TRBV19	TRBJ2-1	NA	CASSIGLGIPNEQFF	TGTGCCAGTAGTATAGGTCTAGGGATACCCAATGAGCAGTTCTTC
NA	TRBV27	TRBJ1-1	NA	CASTFSGTHDTEAFF	TGTGCCAGCACCTTCTCCGGGACACATGACACTGAAGCTTTCTTT
NA	TRBV7-2	TRBJ2-7	NA	CASRPLPSPTYEQYF	TGTGCCAGCAGGCCTCTTCCTAGTCCTACCTACGAGCAGTACTTC
NA	TRBV9	TRBJ1-1	TRBD1	CASSAQTGGGTEAFF	TGTGCCAGCAGCGCCCAGACAGGGGGAGGCACTGAAGCTTTCTTT
NA	TRBV5-6	TRBJ1-5	NA	CASSPRGGGVGNQPQHF	TGTGCCAGCAGCCCCCGGGGTGGTGGGGTCGGCAATCAGCCCCAGCATTTT
many	TRBV4-1	TRBJ2-2	TRBD2	CASSLLAGEPGELFF	TGCGCCAGCAGCCTGCTCGCGGGGGAGCCCGGGGAGCTGTTTTTT
NA	TRBV30	TRBJ1-2	NA	CAWSVGDYGYTF	TGTGCCTGGAGTGTGGGAGACTATGGCTACACCTTC
few	TRBV29-1	TRBJ2-1	TRBD2	CSVVTSGAYNEQFF	TGCAGCGTTGTAACTAGCGGGGCCTACAATGAGCAGTTCTTC
few	TRBV4-2	TRBJ2-1	TRBD2	CASSQEGSGSNNEQFF	TGTGCCAGCAGCCAAGAGGGTAGCGGGAGTAATAATGAGCAGTTCTTC
few	TRBV3-1	TRBJ1-1	NA	CASSHYNRGVEAFF	TGTGCCAGCAGCCACTACAATCGCGGTGTCGAAGCTTTCTTT
NA	TRBV4-2	TRBJ2-5	TRBD2	CASSQETSGTLGETQYF	TGTGCCAGCAGCCAAGAGACTAGCGGGACTTTGGGAGAGACCCAGTACTTC
NA	TRBV12-1	TRBJ2-7	NA	CASSLPPGLAGEGSYEQYF	TGTGCCAGCAGCTTGCCACCGGGACTAGCGGGAGAAGGCTCCTACGAGCAGTACTTC
few	TRBV14	TRBJ2-3	TRBD2	CASSTGLAGVSDTQYF	TGTGCCAGCAGCACGGGACTAGCGGGAGTTTCAGATACGCAGTATTTT
NA	TRBV5-1	TRBJ2-7	NA	CASSTGILGYEQYF	TGCGCCAGCAGCACGGGGATTTTGGGGTACGAGCAGTACTTC
NA	TRBV18	TRBJ2-1	NA	CASSPRWDSYNEQFF	TGTGCCAGCTCACCAAGGTGGGACTCCTACAATGAGCAGTTCTTC
NA	TRBV12-3/TRBV12-4	TRBJ1-2	NA	CASTYTLRYGYTF	TGTGCCAGCACATACACTCTCCGGTATGGCTACACCTTC
few	TRBV20-1	TRBJ2-1	NA	CSARDQRSHNEQFF	TGCAGTGCTAGAGACCAGCGGTCCCACAATGAGCAGTTCTTC
NA	TRBV12-3/TRBV12-4	TRBJ2-1	TRBD2	CASTSPLVAGNYNEQFF	TGTGCCAGCACCTCACCGTTGGTAGCGGGGAACTACAATGAGCAGTTCTTC
NA	TRBV20-1	TRBJ1-4	NA	CSASQPGRRGEKLFF	TGCAGTGCTTCGCAACCGGGTCGCCGGGGTGAAAAACTGTTTTTT
many	TRBV5-8	TRBJ2-1	TRBD2	CASSPGTSGSYNEQFF	TGTGCCAGCAGCCCCGGGACTAGCGGTTCCTACAATGAGCAGTTCTTC
NA	TRBV12-3/TRBV12-4	TRBJ1-1	NA	CASRIDRNLMNTEAFF	TGTGCCAGCAGGATAGACAGGAATCTAATGAACACTGAAGCTTTCTTT
NA	TRBV29-1	TRBJ2-2	TRBD2	CSVGGRATGELFF	TGCAGCGTTGGCGGGAGGGCCACCGGGGAGCTGTTTTTT
NA	TRBV11-2	TRBJ2-7	NA	CASSFKVEQYF	TGTGCCAGCAGCTTTAAGGTCGAGCAGTACTTC
few	TRBV12-3/TRBV12-4	TRBJ2-7	NA	CASSLGGAAGEQYF	TGTGCCAGCAGTTTAGGTGGCGCCGCCGGCGAGCAGTACTTC
NA	TRBV30	TRBJ1-6	NA	CAWGLGARNSPLHF	TGTGCCTGGGGATTGGGGGCGCGGAATTCACCCCTCCACTTT
few	TRBV20-1	TRBJ1-1	NA	CSARVGLDTFF	TGCAGTGCTAGAGTGGGTCTCGACACTTTCTTT